These 29 T cell receptor beta chains share one sample of origin, sequenced in a study of siplizumab effects on memory and regulatory T cells. Only in-frame clones appear in the TCRdb table, and some are missing; sequencing was by immunoSEQ multiplex PCR. The data contain roughly 100,000 clones, approximately 91% of them seen just once; the ten biggest clones take up around 12%. The material sequenced was non-Treg CD4+ T cells sorted from blood. These receptors were collected from a human donor in good health.

The table lists this clone with a count of one. The CDR3 nucleotides are TGTGCCAGCAGCCCCGCCAGGGCCGGGGAGCTGTTTTTT. Translated: CASSPARAGELFF. The rearrangement links TRBV7-9 to TRBJ2-2, with D perhaps TRBD1 (5 bases). Per germline, CDR1 SEHNR and CDR2 FQNEAQ (reference sequence). The V end was cut by 5 bases, the J end by 6 bases, with 10 bases between. CDR3 length: 13 residues.

This chain connects TRBV19 to TRBJ1-5, with D possibly matching TRBD1 (5 bases). This CDR3 is 19 amino acids long. Germline V CDR1 and CDR2: LNHDA, SQIVND (reference sequence). Deletions cut 0 bases from V and 1 base from J, with 19 bases between. This CDR3 reads CASSIDEWGTGRSNQPQHF. As DNA, the CDR3 is TGTGCCAGTAGTATAGACGAATGGGGAACAGGACGAAGCAATCAGCCCCAGCATTTT. The entire variable domain, with the rest obtained from reference TRBV19 and TRBJ1-5, is as follows: DGGITQSPKYLFRKEGQNVTLSCEQNLNHDAMYWYRQDPGQGLRLIYYSQIVNDFQKGDIAEGYSVSREKKESFPLTVTSAQKNPTAFYLCASSIDEWGTGRSNQPQHFGDGTRLSIL.

The genes are TRBV4-3 and TRBJ2-1, with 12 bases aligning to TRBD2. The V segment lost 5 bases and the J segment 2 bases; nucleotides outside the gene matches: 10. The CDR3 covers 18 residues. The germline gives CDR1 LGHNA, CDR2 YSLEER. The CDR3 coding sequence is TGCGCCAGCAGCTACTCTAGCGGGAGGGCCTCTCCCTACAATGAGCAGTTCTTC. It yields the protein CASSYSSGRASPYNEQFF.

In its sample, this clone was seen once. The J gene is TRBJ2-1, the V gene TRBV2; the match to TRBD2 covers 7 bases. Germline-derived CDR1 and CDR2 are SNHLY and FYNNEI. This CDR3 comprises 16 residues. V shed 6 bases, J shed 4 bases, and the junction held 12 bases outside the gene matches. CDR3 loop: CASSAGGLAVYNEQFF. CDR3 sequence (DNA): TGTGCCAGCAGCGCAGGCGGGCTAGCGGTATACAATGAGCAGTTCTTC.

The gene calls are TRBV7-2 and TRBJ2-7; 8 bases fit TRBD2. Germline V lookup: CDR1 SGHTA, CDR2 FQGNSA. The CDR3 is 13 residues long. The V gene end was trimmed by 4 bases and the J gene end by 3 bases; junction bases not matched to a gene: 2. In DNA form, the CDR3 reads TGTGCCAGCAGCTACGGGACTAGCTACGAGCAGTACTTC. Protein product: CASSYGTSYEQYF.

V and J are TRBV5-6 and TRBJ2-3; 7 nucleotides match TRBD2. V lost 0 bases and J lost 4; bases outside the gene matches: 5. The CDR3 is 15 amino acids. CDR1 and CDR2 (germline): SGHDT, YYEEEE. The CDR3 protein is CASSLGRGSADTQYF. The CDR3 bases are TGTGCCAGCAGCTTGGGGCGCGGGAGTGCAGATACGCAGTATTTT.

The gene calls are TRBV20-1 and TRBJ2-1; D unresolved. The length of the CDR3 is 10 residues. Germline CDR1 reads DFQATT; CDR2 reads SNEGSKA (reference sequence). Trimming shortened V by 4 bases and J by 10 bases, and 8 bases separated the two germline ends. In DNA form, the CDR3 reads TGCAGTGCTATAAGAAGGGAGCAGTTCTTC. Translating it yields CSAIRREQFF.

The chain's CDR3 is CASSRRQGGTDTQYF. CDR3 coding DNA: TGTGCCAGCAGCCGCCGGCAGGGGGGCACAGATACGCAGTATTTT. The V and J genes are TRBV6-4 and TRBJ2-3, with TRBD1 identical over 7 bases. V gave up 6 bases and J gave up 1 base; unmatched junction bases: 7. This CDR3 comprises 15 residues. Per the germline V gene, CDR1 is MRHNA and CDR2 is SNTAGT.

The genes are TRBV7-2 and TRBJ1-1; tentatively, D is TRBD1 (6 bases). V dropped 1 base and J dropped 0 bases, with 6 bases sitting between them. CDR1 is SGHTA, CDR2 FQGNSA, per germline. This CDR3 has 14 residues. As DNA, the CDR3 is TGTGCCAGCAGCTTAGGACAGGTGAACACTGAAGCTTTCTTT. This encodes CASSLGQVNTEAFF.

The chain employs TRBV5-1 and TRBJ1-3; 8 nucleotides agree with TRBD1. Germline V lookup: CDR1 SGHRS, CDR2 YFSETQ. CDR3 length: 14 amino acids. The J segment lost 2 bases and the V segment lost 5 bases, leaving 3 bases of the junction unmatched. CDR3 amino acids: CASRLDRAGNTIYF. CDR3 coding DNA: TGCGCCAGCAGACTGGACAGGGCTGGAAACACCATATATTTT.

This rearrangement joins TRBV30 to TRBJ2-7; the match to TRBD2 covers 8 bases. The germline V gene encodes CDR1 GTSNPN and CDR2 SVGIG (reference sequence). V was clipped by 2 bases and J by 3 bases; unmatched bases: 9. This CDR3 is built from 15 residues. The CDR3 spells CAWSTVSGSNYEQYF. CDR3 bases: TGTGCCTGGAGTACCGTGAGCGGGAGTAACTACGAGCAGTACTTC.

On this clone: Different DNA sequences within this sample yield the same CDR3. V usage is TRBV10-3 and J usage is TRBJ2-7; 7 nucleotides agree with TRBD2. With V trimmed by 5 bases and J by 6 bases, 19 bases remained unmatched. This CDR3 region has 17 residues. The germline CDR1 and CDR2 sequences are ENHRY and SYGVKD. The CDR3: CAISYGRGGRAPPEQYF. CDR3 bases: TGTGCCATCAGTTACGGGCGTGGGGGGAGGGCCCCCCCCGAGCAGTACTTC.

V and J are TRBV27 and TRBJ2-7, with TRBD1 matching 8 bases. Germline CDR1 and CDR2: MNHEY and SMNVEV (reference sequence). V lost 6 bases, J lost 3 bases, and 7 bases stayed unmatched. This CDR3 has 14 amino acids. The CDR3 DNA sequence: TGTGCCAGCAGCCCACTAGGACAGGGCTACGAGCAGTACTTC. It specifies CASSPLGQGYEQYF.

The V gene is TRBV18, the J gene TRBJ1-3; a weak D match, TRBD1 (6 bases). Germline V gene lookup returns CDR1 KGHSH and CDR2 LQKENI. The CDR3 runs 16 residues. Trimming took 6 bases from V and 0 from J, leaving 15 bases between them. The CDR3 reads CASSTLQGTSGNTIYF. In DNA, the CDR3 is TGTGCCAGCTCCACCCTTCAGGGGACCTCTGGAAACACCATATATTTT.

The V and J genes are TRBV7-9 and TRBJ2-1; TRBD2 matches at 7 bases. Germline values: CDR1 SEHNR, CDR2 FQNEAQ (reference sequence). This CDR3 has 17 amino acids. V lost 1 base to trimming and J lost 5 bases; unmatched junction nucleotides: 11. Here the CDR3 reads CASSLVGSGFGDNEQFF. The DNA of the CDR3 is TGTGCCAGCAGCTTAGTCGGTAGCGGGTTCGGGGACAATGAGCAGTTCTTC.

The V gene is TRBV4-2, the J gene TRBJ2-1, with D maybe TRBD1 (5 bases). This CDR3 is 12 amino acids long. Germline V CDR1 and CDR2: LGHNA, YNFKEQ. V gave up 6 bases and J gave up 6 bases, with 9 bases separating them. This chain's CDR3 is CASSRTPNEQFF. The CDR3 DNA sequence: TGTGCCAGCAGTCGGACACCCAATGAGCAGTTCTTC.

The rearrangement joins TRBV7-8 to TRBJ1-1; no definite D call. Germline V gene lookup returns CDR1 SGHVS and CDR2 FQNEAQ. V was pared by 5 bases and J by 7 bases, with 14 bases between. This CDR3 has 13 residues. The CDR3: CASSAGREDEAFF. In DNA form, the CDR3 reads TGTGCCAGCAGCGCCGGGAGGGAAGATGAAGCTTTCTTT.

This chain joins TRBV7-9 and TRBJ1-5; a weak D match, TRBD1 (5 bases). The CDR3 consists of 13 residues. V was cut by 3 bases and J by 7 bases, with 10 bases left in between. Germline CDR1 and CDR2: SEHNR and FQNEAQ (reference sequence). The CDR3 DNA reads TGTGCCAGCAGCTTCGGGGGAAGACAGCCCCAGCATTTT. Residues: CASSFGGRQPQHF.

The chain couples TRBV19 to TRBJ2-7; D may be TRBD1 (6 bases). The CDR3 runs to 17 residues. The germline CDR1 and CDR2 sequences are LNHDA and SQIVND (reference sequence). V dropped 6 bases and J dropped 1 base, with 22 bases sitting between them. CDR3 residues: CASSVRGTRKDSYEQYF. The CDR3, as DNA: TGTGCCAGTAGCGTGAGGGGGACACGGAAAGATTCCTACGAGCAGTACTTC.

The CDR3 loop reads CASSLVSSGRGPDTQYF. DNA for the CDR3: TGTGCCAGCAGCTTAGTATCTAGCGGGAGAGGCCCAGATACGCAGTATTTT. The chain is built from TRBV7-2 and TRBJ2-3, with TRBD2 matching 10 bases. The CDR3 runs to 17 residues. V lost 1 base to trimming and J lost 4 bases; unmatched junction nucleotides: 8. Per the germline V gene, CDR1 is SGHTA and CDR2 is FQGNSA.

J is TRBJ2-3 and V is TRBV7-3; a weak D match, TRBD2 (6 bases). Trimming stripped 5 bases from V and 3 bases from J, with 12 bases between. This CDR3 region has 14 residues. The germline gives CDR1 SGHTA, CDR2 FQGTGA. In nucleotides, the CDR3 is TGTGCCAGCAGCACATCACTAGCTACAGATACGCAGTATTTT. It yields the protein CASSTSLATDTQYF.

V gene TRBV29-1 combines with J gene TRBJ1-4, with TRBD1 identical over 9 bases. This CDR3 has 13 residues. J lost 4 bases, V lost 4 bases, and 1 base had no gene match. From germline, CDR1 is SQVTM and CDR2 ANQGSEA. The DNA of the CDR3 is TGCAGCGTTGGGGGACAGGGTAATGAAAAACTGTTTTTT. As protein: CSVGGQGNEKLFF.

In DNA, the CDR3 is TGTGCCAGCAGCCCCCTGGGTCGGGGTTTATCTGGAAACACCATATATTTT. Translating gives CASSPLGRGLSGNTIYF. V gene TRBV21-1 combines with J gene TRBJ1-3. TRBV21-1 is a listed pseudogene. CDR3 length: 17 amino acids.

J is TRBJ2-1 and V is TRBV19; no clear D gene. The CDR3 consists of 15 residues. Germline CDR1 reads LNHDA; CDR2 reads SQIVND (reference sequence). Trimming cost V 5 bases and J 6 bases, with 17 bases left between them. The CDR3 spells CASSPKAGPFNEQFF. The DNA of the CDR3 is TGTGCCAGTAGTCCGAAAGCCGGGCCCTTCAATGAGCAGTTCTTC.

Here the CDR3 DNA reads TGTGCCAGCAGCTTGGGACTAGCTGGCACCGGGGAGCTGTTTTTT. Translating gives CASSLGLAGTGELFF. The gene calls are TRBV5-4 and TRBJ2-2; 7 bases are a match to TRBD2. Losses at the gene ends were 0 bases for V and 4 bases for J; bases not matched to a gene: 3. The CDR3 length is 15 residues. The V gene's germline CDR1 is SGHNT and CDR2 YYREEE (reference sequence).

This chain connects TRBV7-3 to TRBJ2-2, with D unclear. Between the trimmed V and J ends, which lost 6 bases and 1 base, there was a span of 3 bases. Germline-derived CDR1 and CDR2 are SGHTA and FQGTGA. This CDR3 comprises 12 residues. The CDR3 reads CASRLNTGELFF. CDR3 coding DNA: TGTGCCAGCAGACTGAACACCGGGGAGCTGTTTTTT.

This chain links TRBV19 with TRBJ1-1; D is unclear. The CDR3 covers 14 residues. V lost 7 bases and J lost 0, with 12 bases in between. Looked up from germline, CDR1 is LNHDA and CDR2 is SQIVND (reference sequence). The CDR3 loop is CASNGRKMNTEAFF. CDR3 bases: TGTGCCAGTAACGGACGGAAAATGAACACTGAAGCTTTCTTT.

V is TRBV18 and J is TRBJ2-5, with D tentatively TRBD1 or TRBD2 (5 bases each). The assigned J gene may be wrong: the sequence end matches TRBJ2-7 better. This CDR3 is 13 amino acids long. Germline CDR1 KGHSH, CDR2 LQKENI. CDR3 in DNA: TGTGCCAGCTCAAACCGGGACGGGTACGAGCAGTACTTC. Its translation: CASSNRDGYEQYF.

The chain links TRBV7-8 to TRBJ2-2; D ambiguous. CDR3 size: 14 residues. The germline V gene encodes CDR1 SGHVS and CDR2 FQNEAQ. Trimming removed 3 bases at V and 4 bases at J, with 9 bases between. CDR3 in amino acids: CASSFLGSTGELFF. The CDR3 DNA follows: TGTGCCAGCAGCTTCCTAGGTTCCACCGGGGAGCTGTTTTTT.